The 17 T cell receptor beta chains below come from one sample, sequenced in a study of human T cells and chemical hapten exposure. TCRdb recomputed calls from the RACE reads with MiXCR, one row per CDR3 protein. This sample has a few hundred thousand distinct CDR3 sequences, with about 6% found just once. Stated time point: patch test 2, 6 weeks after DPC sensitization. Treatment reported: therapeutic diphenylcyclopropenone sensitization with weekly scalp DPC. This sample comprised whole blood, obtained in connection with sensitization to the hapten diphenylcyclopropenone (DPC). The source is a woman between 18 and 29 years old with alopecia areata. Some clones in this sample may be carry-over from other donors' samples.

The gene calls are TRBV6-1 and TRBJ1-5; D is undetermined. Germline loops: CDR1 MNHNS, CDR2 SASEGT. The V end lost 6 bases, the J end lost 0 bases, and 18 bases lay between the germline ends. The CDR3 totals 17 residues. CDR3: CASRAGRGEYSNQPQHF. The CDR3 DNA reads as TGTGCCAGCAGGGCAGGTCGTGGCGAATATAGCAATCAGCCCCAGCATTTT.

This clonotype has ten or more counts. The V call is TRBV7-9, the J call TRBJ2-7; 11 bases agree with TRBD2. Per the germline V gene, CDR1 is SEHNR and CDR2 is FQNEAQ (reference sequence). The CDR3 is 14 residues long. V was clipped by 4 bases and J by 2 bases; unmatched bases: 1. CDR3 in amino acids: CASSSTSGTYEQYF. CDR3 bases: TGTGCCAGCAGCTCGACTAGCGGGACCTACGAGCAGTACTTC.

As concerns this clonotype: At one of its ends the junction is not consistent with the germline gene, which may arise from a read error. CDR3 DNA sequence: TGTGCCAGCAGCTTAAGGCGGGGATCTTACAATGAGGAGTTCTTC. It is translated as CASSLRRGSYNEEFF. The V call is TRBV7-3, the J call TRBJ2-1; D is perhaps TRBD2 (6 bases). CDR3 length: 15 amino acids. From germline, CDR1 is SGHTA and CDR2 FQGTGA. Full variable domain (remainder filled in from reference TRBV7-3 and TRBJ2-1): GAGVSQTPSNKVTEKGKYVELRCDPISGHTALYWYRQSLGQGPEFLIYFQGTGAADDSGLPNDRFFAVRPEGSVSTLKIQRTERGDSAVYLCASSLRRGSYNEEFFGPGTRLTVL.

The chain recombines TRBV5-6 with TRBJ1-5; D is possibly TRBD1 (6 bases). Germline assignment: CDR1 SGHDT and CDR2 YYEEEE. V lost 0 bases and J lost 5, with 9 bases in between. The CDR3 runs to 14 residues. The DNA of the CDR3 is TGTGCCAGCAGCTTGGGGAGGGGGTATCAGCCCCAGCATTTT. It yields the protein CASSLGRGYQPQHF.

The sample holds a few counts of this clonotype. The rearrangement uses TRBV20-1 and TRBJ2-7; tentatively, D is TRBD1 (6 bases). CDR3 length equals 16 residues. The germline V and J ends were trimmed by 0 bases and 2 bases, with 17 bases remaining between them. The germline CDR1 and CDR2 sequences are DFQATT and SNEGSKA (reference sequence). DNA of the CDR3: TGCAGTGCTAGAGATACGGGACATGGGACCCCCTACGAGCAGTACTTC. This gives the protein CSARDTGHGTPYEQYF.

The chain combines TRBV10-2 with TRBJ1-2; TRBD1 matches 8 bases. The germline gives CDR1 WSHSY, CDR2 SAAADI. Unmatched junction bases numbered 1, after V lost 7 bases and J lost 3 bases. The CDR3 has 12 amino acids. CDR3 DNA sequence: TGCGCCAGCAAGGACAGGGACTATGGCTACACCTTC. Protein product: CASKDRDYGYTF.

This clonotype was counted a few times. The chain is built from TRBV12-3 or TRBV12-4 and TRBJ2-5, with D possibly matching TRBD1 (5 bases). Trimming cost V 4 bases and J 7 bases, with 13 bases left between them. The CDR3 contains 13 residues. CDR3 bases: TGTGCCAGCAGTTCAACAGGAGAAATGACCCAGTACTTC. Translated, it gives CASSSTGEMTQYF.

The chain links TRBV6-5 to TRBJ2-7; 10 positions agree with TRBD1. Germline V gives CDR1 MNHEY, CDR2 SVGAGI. This CDR3 spans 14 amino acids. Trimming cost V 7 bases and J 6 bases; bases outside gene matches: 9. CDR3 sequence reads: CASNYPTGGTEQYF. For the CDR3, the DNA is TGTGCCAGCAATTATCCGACAGGGGGCACCGAGCAGTACTTC.

This clonotype was recorded a few times. The chain is built from TRBV5-6 and TRBJ2-5, with unresolved D. The V gene lost 4 bases and the J gene lost 0 bases, with 13 bases spanning the gap. CDR1 and CDR2 from the germline V gene are SGHDT and YYEEEE. The CDR3 length is 15 residues. CDR3 amino acids: CASSASDRYQETQYF. The CDR3 DNA sequence: TGTGCCAGCAGCGCCTCTGATCGGTACCAAGAGACCCAGTACTTC.

The chain combines TRBV27 with TRBJ1-1; TRBD1 matches 7 bases. The germline CDR1 and CDR2 sequences are MNHEY and SMNVEV (reference sequence). This CDR3 contains 12 residues. V shed 10 bases, J shed 3 bases, and the junction held 5 bases outside the gene matches. The CDR3 sequence is CAIDREDTEAFF. The CDR3 DNA follows: TGTGCCATTGACAGGGAGGACACTGAAGCTTTCTTT.

This sequence joins TRBV6-1 and TRBJ1-2; weak D call: TRBD1 (5 bases). Trimming removed 7 bases at V and 8 bases at J, with 20 bases between. There are 14 residues in the CDR3. Looked up from germline, CDR1 is MNHNS and CDR2 is SASEGT. In DNA, the CDR3 is TGTGCCAGCAATTCGCCGGGACGGCTATTCGGCTACACCTTC. Translated, it gives CASNSPGRLFGYTF.

In this sample, this clonotype turned up many times. The V and J genes are TRBV9 and TRBJ1-2, with 7 bases identical to TRBD1. V was pared by 0 bases and J by 0 bases, with 2 bases of the junction left unmatched. The length of the CDR3 is 15 residues. CDR1 SGDLS and CDR2 YYNGEE come from the germline V gene. The CDR3 nucleotides read TGTGCCAGCAGCGTAGACAGGGGATCTAACTATGGCTACACCTTC. It translates to CASSVDRGSNYGYTF.

This clonotype has a handful of counts. This chain joins TRBV4-3 and TRBJ2-1; 12 bases align to TRBD2. The germline CDR1 and CDR2 sequences are LGHNA and YSLEER. V trimming: 1 base; J trimming: 6 bases; junction bases outside the gene matches: 7. The CDR3 loop spans 17 amino acids. The CDR3 is CASSQGTTSGGLNEQFF. CDR3 DNA sequence: TGCGCCAGCAGCCAAGGGACGACTAGCGGGGGCCTCAATGAGCAGTTCTTC.

This clonotype was detected ten times or more. The V call is TRBV5-1, the J call TRBJ1-4, with D maybe TRBD1 (6 bases). This CDR3 is 16 amino acids long. CDR1 and CDR2 (germline): SGHRS, YFSETQ. V was trimmed by 0 bases and J by 6 bases, leaving 15 bases between them. The CDR3 sequence: CASSLEAGGLDEKLFF. DNA for the CDR3: TGCGCCAGCAGCTTGGAGGCCGGGGGGCTGGATGAAAAACTGTTTTTT.

This clonotype was detected many times. J is TRBJ2-7 and V is TRBV12-3 or TRBV12-4; 9 bases are shared with TRBD1. J was trimmed by 5 bases and V by 3 bases; bases with no gene match: 11. This CDR3 has 16 residues. Written as DNA, the CDR3 is TGTGCCAGCAGTTTGTTTGGGGACAGGGAACGGAACGAGCAGTACTTC. This codes for CASSLFGDRERNEQYF.

This clonotype was seen at least ten times. The gene calls are TRBV20-1 and TRBJ1-5; D is unresolved. CDR3 length: 14 residues. Per germline, CDR1 DFQATT and CDR2 SNEGSKA (reference sequence). Trimming cost V 3 bases and J 5 bases, with 14 bases left between them. The CDR3 nucleotides are TGCAGTGCTAGGGAGGGCTGGTTGGATCAGCCCCAGCATTTT. Translating gives CSAREGWLDQPQHF.

J is TRBJ1-1 and V is TRBV10-3; D may be TRBD1 (6 bases). This CDR3 is 16 amino acids long. The V and J ends lost 4 bases and 3 bases respectively, with 18 bases between them. Per germline, CDR1 ENHRY and CDR2 SYGVKD. CDR3 amino acids: CAISGGGGRSDTEAFF. DNA for the CDR3: TGTGCCATCAGTGGTGGGGGGGGCAGGTCGGACACTGAAGCTTTCTTT.